Shown below are 10 T cell receptor beta chains from a single sample sequenced in a study of shared clonotypes between healthy human individuals. Only in-frame clones appear in the TCRdb table, and some are missing; sequencing was by immunoSEQ multiplex PCR. The sample yields about 2.5 million clones, about 90% seen once. Sequencing was carried out using naive CD4+ T cells from PBMCs. As for subset: CD45RA+ positively selected. The receptors shown here come from a man between 18 and 29 years old in good health. Some clones in this sample may be carry-over from other donors' samples.

The CDR3 protein is CASSLSSRDNEQFF. CDR3 in DNA: TGCGCCAGCAGCTTGTCAAGTCGGGACAATGAGCAGTTCTTC. The rearrangement links TRBV5-1 to TRBJ2-1; no definite D call. Trimming pared 1 base from V and 5 bases from J, leaving 10 bases between. The CDR3 totals 14 residues. The germline V gene encodes CDR1 SGHRS and CDR2 YFSETQ.

The gene calls are TRBV5-4 and TRBJ2-3, with TRBD1 identical over 8 bases. Germline assignment: CDR1 SGHNT and CDR2 YYREEE (reference sequence). With 8 bases clipped from V and 4 bases from J, the junction kept 15 bases outside the gene matches. This CDR3 comprises 16 residues. The CDR3 region is CASSVPETGVADTQYF. The CDR3 DNA sequence: TGTGCCAGTTCCGTTCCCGAGACAGGGGTTGCAGATACGCAGTATTTT.

The J gene is TRBJ2-4, the V gene TRBV28; D gene uncertain. CDR3 size: 13 residues. V was trimmed by 1 base and J by 3 bases, leaving 4 bases between them. Germline CDR1 reads MDHEN; CDR2 reads SYDVKM. The chain's CDR3 is CASSLYGKNIQYF. CDR3 in DNA: TGTGCCAGCAGTTTATATGGCAAAAACATTCAGTACTTC.

CDR3 bases: TGCGCCAGCAGCTTGGCTATAGGGAACACCGGGGAGCTGTTTTTT. Encoded protein: CASSLAIGNTGELFF. V usage is TRBV5-1 and J usage is TRBJ2-2; D is undetermined. V lost 0 bases, J lost 1 base, and 7 bases lay in between. The CDR3 consists of 15 residues. Germline V gene sequence: CDR1 SGHRS, CDR2 YFSETQ.

The chain joins TRBV4-1 to TRBJ2-3; D not resolved. Looked up from germline, CDR1 is MGHRA and CDR2 is YSYEKL. The CDR3 totals 16 residues. V dropped 0 bases and J dropped 2 bases, with 12 bases sitting between them. The CDR3 is CASSQDPVPNTDTQYF. The CDR3, as DNA: TGCGCCAGCAGCCAAGATCCAGTACCAAACACAGATACGCAGTATTTT.

The table lists this clone with a count of one. V and J are TRBV15 and TRBJ2-7; TRBD1 aligns across 10 bases. The CDR3 has 15 residues. Germline assignment: CDR1 LNHNV and CDR2 YYDKDF (reference sequence). V was clipped by 0 bases and J by 4 bases; unmatched bases: 3. CDR3 in amino acids: CATSRDSGQGYEQYF. The DNA of the CDR3 is TGTGCCACCAGCAGAGATTCGGGACAGGGGTACGAGCAGTACTTC.

V gene TRBV28 combines with J gene TRBJ2-6; D call uncertain. Germline CDR1 and CDR2: MDHEN and SYDVKM. This CDR3 contains 15 residues. The V and J ends lost 8 bases and 0 bases respectively, with 11 bases between them. CDR3 loop: CASLKPSSGANVLTF. In nucleotides, the CDR3 is TGTGCCAGCCTGAAACCGAGCTCTGGGGCCAACGTCCTGACTTTC.

The chain has TRBV11-1 and TRBJ2-3; the match to TRBD1 covers 7 bases. Germline lookup yields CDR1 SGHAT and CDR2 FQDESV (reference sequence). V dropped 1 base and J dropped 4; count of bases not matched to a gene: 11. The CDR3 consists of 17 residues. The CDR3, as DNA: TGTGCCAGCAGCTTAGTGGCCAGGGGGTTGTCTGCAGATACGCAGTATTTT. As protein: CASSLVARGLSADTQYF.

The genes are TRBV5-1 and TRBJ2-7; D call uncertain. Trimming stripped 0 bases from V and 2 bases from J, with 15 bases between. The CDR3 has 16 amino acids. Germline CDR1 and CDR2: SGHRS and YFSETQ. For the CDR3, the DNA is TGCGCCAGCAGCTTGGAATCCGGGTCGATAACCTACGAGCAGTACTTC. Translation gives CASSLESGSITYEQYF. Using reference TRBV5-1 and TRBJ2-7 for the parts outside the CDR3, the full variable domain is KAGVTQTPRYLIKTRGQQVTLSCSPISGHRSVSWYQQTPGQGLQFLFEYFSETQRNKGNFPGRFSGRQFSNSRSEMNVSTLELGDSALYLCASSLESGSITYEQYFGPGTRLTVT.

The chain couples TRBV18 to TRBJ2-7, with 8 bases lining up with TRBD1. The CDR3 is 15 amino acids. Looked up from germline, CDR1 is KGHSH and CDR2 is LQKENI. J gave up 1 base and V 3 bases, and 5 bases lay outside the gene matches. The CDR3, as DNA: TGTGCCAGCTCACCCGTGGACAGGGCATCCTACGAGCAGTACTTC. Its protein product is CASSPVDRASYEQYF.